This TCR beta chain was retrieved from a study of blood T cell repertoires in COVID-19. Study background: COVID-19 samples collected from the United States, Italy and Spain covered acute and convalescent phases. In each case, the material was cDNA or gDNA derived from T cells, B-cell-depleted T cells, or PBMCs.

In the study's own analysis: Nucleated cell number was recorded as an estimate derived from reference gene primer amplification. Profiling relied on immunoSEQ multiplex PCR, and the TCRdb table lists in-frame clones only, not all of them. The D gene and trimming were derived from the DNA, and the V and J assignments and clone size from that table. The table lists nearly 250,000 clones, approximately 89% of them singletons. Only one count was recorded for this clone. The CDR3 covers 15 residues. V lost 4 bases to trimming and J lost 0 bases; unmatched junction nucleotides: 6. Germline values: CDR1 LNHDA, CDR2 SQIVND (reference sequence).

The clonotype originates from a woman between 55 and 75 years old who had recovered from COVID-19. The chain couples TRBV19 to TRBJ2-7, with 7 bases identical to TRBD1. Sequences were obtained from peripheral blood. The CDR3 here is CASSSGAGGSYEQYF. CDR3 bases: TGTGCCAGTAGTAGTGGGGCAGGGGGCTCCTACGAGCAGTACTTC.